The 29 T cell receptor beta chains listed next were all sequenced from one sample in a study of Graves' ophthalmopathy and Graves' hyperthyroidism. Amplified material comprised TCR beta CDR3 regions derived from RNA transcripts. HTBI primers were employed in first-round RT-PCR, then a second-round multiplex PCR followed. Using its own MiXCR run on the multiplex PCR reads, TCRdb lists one record per CDR3 protein. The repertoire holds a few hundred thousand distinct CDR3 sequences, with roughly 15% as singletons. Specimen: peripheral blood. Receptor source: an adult woman with stable Graves' hyperthyroidism.

The table lists this clonotype with a few counts. V is TRBV5-6 and J is TRBJ2-7, with TRBD1 matching 8 bases. CDR1 and CDR2 from the germline V gene are SGHDT and YYEEEE. The CDR3 loop spans 18 amino acids. J lost 2 bases, V lost 4 bases, and 17 bases had no gene match. The CDR3 DNA is TGTGCCAGCAGCCCACCGCCCTGGACAGGGCTGGGCACCTACGAGCAGTACTTC. Encoded protein: CASSPPPWTGLGTYEQYF.

This clonotype has at least ten counts. The genes are TRBV10-2 and TRBJ2-7; TRBD2 matches at 9 bases. This CDR3 is built from 15 residues. V shed 0 bases, J shed 3 bases, and the junction held 3 bases outside the gene matches. Germline V lookup: CDR1 WSHSY, CDR2 SAAADI. In nucleotides, the CDR3 is TGCGCCAGCAGTGAGTCCGCGGGAGGGTTCTACGAGCAGTACTTC. As protein: CASSESAGGFYEQYF.

This clonotype was seen repeatedly, ten times or more. The chain joins TRBV28 to TRBJ2-5; the D gene is possibly TRBD1 (5 bases). Germline V gene lookup returns CDR1 MDHEN and CDR2 SYDVKM. This CDR3 has 15 residues. V lost 8 bases, J lost 2 bases, and 18 bases lay in between. This CDR3 is CASSDGAHGQETQYF. The CDR3 DNA follows: TGTGCCAGCTCAGATGGGGCGCACGGACAAGAGACCCAGTACTTC.

V and J are TRBV11-1 and TRBJ1-2, with D unresolved. V dropped 4 bases and J dropped 5 bases, with 23 bases sitting between them. CDR1 is SGHAT and CDR2 is FQDESV in the germline V gene (reference sequence). This CDR3 has 17 amino acids. Written as DNA, the CDR3 is TGTGCCAGCAGCTCCCCCCCTTCGTGGGTCAGGAGTTATGGCTACACCTTC. It translates to CASSSPPSWVRSYGYTF.

This clonotype was recorded many times. This sequence joins TRBV28 and TRBJ2-7; D gene ambiguous. In germline, CDR1 is MDHEN, CDR2 SYDVKM. The CDR3 has 14 amino acids. V lost 7 bases and J lost 4, with 17 bases in between. The CDR3 DNA sequence: TGTGCCAGCACCCCCTTAATCGAGGCTTACGAGCAGTACTTC. Translation: CASTPLIEAYEQYF.

Ten or more counts support this clonotype. V is TRBV28 and J is TRBJ1-5, with D perhaps TRBD1 (6 bases). Trimming shortened V by 7 bases and J by 3 bases, and 16 bases separated the two germline ends. CDR1 MDHEN and CDR2 SYDVKM come from the germline V gene. The CDR3 loop spans 15 amino acids. For the CDR3, the DNA is TGTGCCAGCAACCGAGGGGGTAAGGACAATCAGCCCCAGCATTTT. Protein product: CASNRGGKDNQPQHF.

This clonotype was observed many times. The chain recombines TRBV12-3 or TRBV12-4 with TRBJ2-5; TRBD1 is a possible D gene (6 bases). This CDR3 spans 12 amino acids. Trimming took off 6 bases at V and 3 bases at J, with 8 bases between the two ends. This CDR3 reads CASRGHEETQYF. CDR3 DNA: TGTGCCAGCAGGGGACACGAAGAGACCCAGTACTTC.

This clonotype was seen at least ten times. V and J are TRBV12-3 or TRBV12-4 and TRBJ1-1; 7 bases are shared with TRBD1. The CDR3 is made up of 16 amino acids. The ends lost 5 bases at V and 2 bases at J; junction bases unmatched: 11. For the CDR3, the DNA is TGTGCCAGCAGTCTCCCCGGGACAGCGATTAACACTGAAGCTTTCTTT. The encoded protein is CASSLPGTAINTEAFF.

The rearrangement uses TRBV12-3 or TRBV12-4 and TRBJ2-2, with D tentatively TRBD1 (5 bases). The V and J ends lost 2 bases and 2 bases respectively, with 24 bases between them. The CDR3 consists of 20 residues. The CDR3 here is CASSLRGVGLAGGNTGELFF. DNA of the CDR3: TGTGCCAGCAGTTTAAGGGGTGTAGGGTTGGCAGGTGGTAACACCGGGGAGCTGTTTTTT.

The table lists this clonotype with a few counts. The chain combines TRBV18 with TRBJ1-3; no clear D gene. V dropped 1 base and J dropped 2 bases, with 15 bases sitting between them. This CDR3 contains 17 residues. Germline V gene data show CDR1 as KGHSH and CDR2 as LQKENI. The CDR3 spells CASSPRDGLGAGNTIYF. The CDR3 DNA sequence: TGTGCCAGCTCACCACGAGACGGCCTTGGCGCTGGAAACACCATATATTTT.

This clonotype has a count of ten or more. CDR3 loop: CASSPTTGRQETQYF. The CDR3 DNA follows: TGCGCCAGCAGCCCGACGACAGGACGACAAGAGACCCAGTACTTC. The V and J genes are TRBV5-1 and TRBJ2-5, with a tentative D call TRBD1 (6 bases). The germline gives CDR1 SGHRS, CDR2 YFSETQ. The CDR3 is made up of 15 amino acids. The V and J ends lost 4 bases and 2 bases respectively, with 15 bases between them.

This clonotype was seen ten or more times. J is TRBJ2-4 and V is TRBV7-2; no reliable D call. V dropped 5 bases and J dropped 7 bases, with 18 bases sitting between them. CDR3 length equals 15 residues. Germline assignment: CDR1 SGHTA and CDR2 FQGNSA. The CDR3 loop is CASSPIGPTANIQYF. In nucleotides, the CDR3 is TGTGCCAGCAGCCCAATCGGACCGACGGCGAACATTCAGTACTTC.

The gene calls are TRBV12-5 and TRBJ2-7, with TRBD2 matching 8 bases. V gave up 5 bases and J gave up 7 bases; unmatched junction bases: 7. Germline CDR1 and CDR2: LGHNT and FRNRAP. The CDR3 runs to 13 residues. This CDR3 reads CASGLKREREQYF. The CDR3 DNA follows: TGTGCTAGTGGTCTGAAGCGGGAGCGAGAGCAGTACTTC. Based on the CDR3 plus reference TRBV12-5 and TRBJ2-7, the full variable domain is DARVTQTPRHKVTEMGQEVTMRCQPILGHNTVFWYRQTMMQGLELLAYFRNRAPLDDSGMPKDRFSAEMPDATLATLKIQPSEPRDSAVYFCASGLKREREQYFGPGTRLTVT.

The table lists this clonotype with many counts. The gene calls are TRBV11-2 and TRBJ2-7, with D uncertain. The germline V and J ends were trimmed by 3 bases and 2 bases, with 8 bases remaining between them. This CDR3 spans 13 amino acids. Germline V CDR1 and CDR2: SGHAT, FQNNGV. CDR3 protein: CASSFFTTYEQYF. In DNA, the CDR3 is TGTGCCAGCAGCTTCTTTACAACCTACGAGCAGTACTTC.

This clonotype was recorded many times. The chain is built from TRBV27 and TRBJ1-1; TRBD1 matches at 10 bases. V trimming: 4 bases; J trimming: 3 bases; junction bases outside the gene matches: 5. This CDR3 spans 15 amino acids. Germline V gives CDR1 MNHEY, CDR2 SMNVEV (reference sequence). CDR3 coding DNA: TGTGCCAGCAGTTCTCGGGACAGGGGTGACACTGAAGCTTTCTTT. Translation: CASSSRDRGDTEAFF.

This chain uses TRBV5-6 with TRBJ1-1, with D unresolved. Germline V gene lookup returns CDR1 SGHDT and CDR2 YYEEEE. Trimming removed 4 bases at V and 1 base at J, with 14 bases between. The CDR3 contains 15 residues. In DNA, the CDR3 is TGTGCCAGCAGCCTGCTCGGACGGGAGAACACTGAAGCTTTCTTT. Protein: CASSLLGRENTEAFF.

This clonotype was counted a few times. A much larger clone lies one base from this, so it may be a read error. The chain is built from TRBV12-3 or TRBV12-4 and TRBJ1-1; D unresolved. This CDR3 region has 13 residues. CDR3 nucleotide sequence: TGTGCCAGCACCACCCCCCAGGCGGTTGAAGCTTCCTTT. This gives the protein CASTTPQAVEASF.

This clonotype was counted ten times or more. This rearrangement joins TRBV4-1 to TRBJ1-2; D gene uncertain. CDR1 is MGHRA and CDR2 is YSYEKL in the germline V gene. V was trimmed by 2 bases and J by 2 bases, leaving 9 bases between them. This CDR3 spans 14 amino acids. The CDR3 loop is CASSQTLGNYGYTF. The DNA for the CDR3 is TGCGCCAGCAGCCAAACTTTGGGAAACTATGGCTACACCTTC.

This clonotype was seen many times. V gene TRBV12-3 or TRBV12-4 combines with J gene TRBJ2-7; 7 bases agree with TRBD2. The junction had 6 bases not matched to a gene; V was cut back by 6 bases and J by 4 bases. This CDR3 spans 13 amino acids. The CDR3 sequence: CASRMGRAYEQYF. CDR3 nucleotides: TGTGCCAGCAGGATGGGGAGGGCGTACGAGCAGTACTTC.

This clonotype was observed at least ten times. The genes are TRBV6-5 and TRBJ2-7; 10 nucleotides agree with TRBD2. V lost 4 bases to trimming and J lost 6 bases; unmatched junction nucleotides: 6. Germline V lookup: CDR1 MNHEY, CDR2 SVGAGI. The CDR3 sequence is 14 residues long. Here the CDR3 reads CASSWASGSGEQYF. DNA of the CDR3: TGTGCCAGCAGTTGGGCTAGCGGGAGTGGCGAGCAGTACTTC.

The table lists this clonotype with many counts. The chain uses TRBV5-1 and TRBJ1-1, with 10 bases identical to TRBD1. The CDR3 totals 15 residues. Germline V gene data show CDR1 as SGHRS and CDR2 as YFSETQ. Trimming took 0 bases from V and 8 from J; bases not matched to a gene: 7. Here the CDR3 DNA reads TGCGCCAGCAGCTTGGGGACAGGGGGTGGAAGGGAAGCTTTCTTT. Its translation: CASSLGTGGGREAFF.

The chain is built from TRBV6-4 and TRBJ2-3, with 7 bases matching TRBD2. Trimming removed 4 bases from V and 5 bases from J; junction bases left unmatched: 6. The germline gives CDR1 MRHNA, CDR2 SNTAGT. The CDR3 contains 14 residues. This chain's CDR3 is CASSAEGGLDTQYF. The CDR3 DNA follows: TGTGCCAGCAGTGCGGAGGGAGGGTTAGATACGCAGTATTTT.

Ten or more counts support this clonotype. The chain employs TRBV2 and TRBJ1-2; a weak D match, TRBD1 (5 bases). V shed 6 bases and J shed 4 bases, with 12 bases lying between them. This CDR3 comprises 13 residues. Germline V gene sequence: CDR1 SNHLY, CDR2 FYNNEI. The CDR3 bases are TGTGCCAGCAGGCCCGGGGCCCTCTATGGCTACACCTTC. Amino acid sequence: CASRPGALYGYTF. Filled out from reference TRBV2 and TRBJ1-2, the complete variable domain reads EPEVTQTPSHQVTQMGQEVILRCVPISNHLYFYWYRQILGQKVEFLVSFYNNEISEKSEIFDDQFSVERPDGSNFTLKIRSTKLEDSAMYFCASRPGALYGYTFGSGTRLTVV.

This clonotype was found many times. The chain uses TRBV19 and TRBJ1-1, with D perhaps matching TRBD1 (6 bases). Germline V gene sequence: CDR1 LNHDA, CDR2 SQIVND (reference sequence). The V end lost 7 bases, the J end lost 4 bases, and 16 bases lay between the germline ends. This CDR3 is 14 amino acids long. Here the CDR3 DNA reads TGTGCCAGTACTCTGCAACAGGGCCCCACTGAAGCTTTCTTT. As protein: CASTLQQGPTEAFF.

In this sample, this clonotype turned up many times. This rearrangement joins TRBV13 to TRBJ2-7; 7 bases map to TRBD2. The V and J ends lost 2 bases and 3 bases, in that order; junction bases with no gene match: 13. The CDR3 spans 17 residues. CDR1 is PRHDT and CDR2 is FYEKMQ in the germline V gene (reference sequence). This chain's CDR3 is CASSLRSGYAIGYEQYF. For the CDR3, the DNA is TGTGCCAGCAGCTTACGTAGCGGGTACGCAATAGGCTACGAGCAGTACTTC.

J is TRBJ2-5 and V is TRBV28, with TRBD2 matching over 10 bases. Looked up from germline, CDR1 is MDHEN and CDR2 is SYDVKM. The CDR3 sequence is 16 residues long. After removal of 5 bases from V and 2 bases from J, the junction contained 8 bases not matched to a gene. This CDR3 is CASSPWTSGDQETQYF. The DNA of the CDR3 is TGTGCCAGCAGTCCCTGGACTAGCGGTGATCAAGAGACCCAGTACTTC.

At least ten counts were recorded for this clonotype. The CDR3 nucleotides read TGTGCCAGCAGTCCTCGGACAGCTCGCTATGGCTACACCTTC. As protein: CASSPRTARYGYTF. V is TRBV25-1 and J is TRBJ1-2; D may be TRBD1 (6 bases). V lost 5 bases and J 4 bases, leaving 14 bases between the germline ends. This CDR3 spans 14 amino acids. Per the germline V gene, CDR1 is MGHDK and CDR2 is SYGVNS.

This clonotype was seen ten or more times. The gene calls are TRBV2 and TRBJ1-2; D might be TRBD1 (5 bases). Trimming removed 1 base from V and 7 bases from J, with 13 bases in between. CDR1 is SNHLY, CDR2 FYNNEI, per germline. CDR3 length equals 14 residues. Here the CDR3 reads CASSEGQAQGGYTF. The CDR3, as DNA: TGTGCCAGCAGTGAAGGGCAGGCTCAGGGTGGCTACACCTTC. Full variable domain (remainder filled in from reference TRBV2 and TRBJ1-2): EPEVTQTPSHQVTQMGQEVILRCVPISNHLYFYWYRQILGQKVEFLVSFYNNEISEKSEIFDDQFSVERPDGSNFTLKIRSTKLEDSAMYFCASSEGQAQGGYTFGSGTRLTVV.

In this sample, this clonotype turned up many times. J is TRBJ2-7 and V is TRBV5-1; TRBD2 might be the D (5 bases). CDR3 length equals 14 residues. Trimming shortened V by 0 bases and J by 2 bases, and 9 bases separated the two germline ends. Germline CDR1 and CDR2: SGHRS and YFSETQ. The CDR3: CASSLVGNAYEQYF. The CDR3 nucleotides read TGCGCCAGCAGCTTGGTCGGGAACGCCTACGAGCAGTACTTC. Together with reference TRBV5-1 and TRBJ2-7, the CDR3 gives the full variable domain: KAGVTQTPRYLIKTRGQQVTLSCSPISGHRSVSWYQQTPGQGLQFLFEYFSETQRNKGNFPGRFSGRQFSNSRSEMNVSTLELGDSALYLCASSLVGNAYEQYFGPGTRLTVT.